This TCR beta chain was sequenced in a study of T-cell reconstitution after alpha-beta-depleted transplantation in children. Study results and caveats: Reportedly, roughly two months post-transplant, alpha-beta T cells arose from several hundred expanded graft clones. At day 60, the high TCRbeta diversity found in some patients originated from recipient T cells and thymic progenitors that had survived. T cells produced anew were the main source of T-cell counts and diversity one year after transplant.

The authors prepared the TCRbeta library with unique molecular identifiers. Each CDR3 protein is one row after TCRdb ran MiXCR on the PCR reads. The sample includes 490,000 or so distinct CDR3 sequences, approximately 10% of them seen just once. CDR3 size: 13 residues. Losses at the gene ends were 4 bases for V and 4 bases for J; bases not matched to a gene: 4. Germline V lookup: CDR1 SGHRS, CDR2 YFSETQ. This clonotype was observed at least ten times. Its cognate antigen is unknown. Sample: PBMCs, taken before TCRalphabeta/CD19-depleted stem cell transplant. This sequence was found in a child aged 2 to 10 with inherited bone marrow failure, due to receive a stem cell transplant. This chain joins TRBV5-1 and TRBJ2-5; 7 bases are shared with TRBD2. CDR3 DNA sequence: TGCGCCAGCAGCACGGGGGGTCGAGAGACCCAGTACTTC. Its translation is CASSTGGRETQYF. Supplemented by reference TRBV5-1 and TRBJ2-5, the full variable domain reads KAGVTQTPRYLIKTRGQQVTLSCSPISGHRSVSWYQQTPGQGLQFLFEYFSETQRNKGNFPGRFSGRQFSNSRSEMNVSTLELGDSALYLCASSTGGRETQYFGPGTRLLVL.